This T cell receptor beta chain was captured by sequencing in a study of Graves' ophthalmopathy and Graves' hyperthyroidism. Findings of the study overall: Most expanded clonotypes from thyroid (those above 0.001 frequency) were also found in blood.

For repertoire sequencing, the TCR beta CDR3 regions were amplified from RNA transcripts. After a first-round RT-PCR with HTBI primers, a second-round multiplex PCR was run. TCRdb redid the calling of the multiplex PCR reads with MiXCR, one entry per CDR3 protein. The sample contains 1 million to 1.3 million distinct CDR3 sequences, about two fifths of which appear only once. This clonotype was observed at least ten times. The target antigen is unknown. Germline V lookup: CDR1 SQVTM, CDR2 ANQGSEA. With 6 bases removed from V and 2 bases from J, the gap between germline ends came to 10 bases. This CDR3 region has 12 residues.

The source of this sequence is an adult man with Graves' hyperthyroidism. Source material: peripheral blood or thyroid tissue (not recorded which). V is TRBV29-1 and J is TRBJ2-5, with D possibly being TRBD1 (7 bases). CDR3 in amino acids: CSVAGQQETQYF. In nucleotides, the CDR3 is TGCAGCGTCGCGGGACAGCAAGAGACCCAGTACTTC.